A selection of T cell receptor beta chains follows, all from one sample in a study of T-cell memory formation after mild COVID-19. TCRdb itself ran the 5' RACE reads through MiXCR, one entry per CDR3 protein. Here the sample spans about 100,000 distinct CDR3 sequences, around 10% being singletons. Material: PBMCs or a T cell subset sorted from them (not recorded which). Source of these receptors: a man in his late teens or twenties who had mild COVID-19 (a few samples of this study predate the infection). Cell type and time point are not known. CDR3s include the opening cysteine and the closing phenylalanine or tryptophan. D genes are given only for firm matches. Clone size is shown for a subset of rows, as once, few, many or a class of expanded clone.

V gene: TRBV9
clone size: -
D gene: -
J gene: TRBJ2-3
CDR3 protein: CSSSPIGGTDTQYF
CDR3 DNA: TGTTCCAGCAGCCCGATCGGGGGCACAGATACGCAGTATTTT

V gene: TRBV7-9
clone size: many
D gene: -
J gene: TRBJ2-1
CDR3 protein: CASSFASGRYNEQFF
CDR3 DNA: TGTGCCAGCAGCTTCGCGTCAGGGCGCTACAATGAGCAGTTCTTC

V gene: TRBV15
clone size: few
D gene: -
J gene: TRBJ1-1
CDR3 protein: CATSVLGSGLSTEAFF
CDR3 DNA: TGTGCCACCAGCGTCCTGGGCTCCGGGCTAAGCACTGAAGCTTTCTTT

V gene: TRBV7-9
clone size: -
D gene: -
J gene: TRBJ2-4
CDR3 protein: CASSSAGNSNIQYF
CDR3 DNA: TGTGCCAGCAGTTCAGCCGGGAATTCAAACATTCAGTACTTC

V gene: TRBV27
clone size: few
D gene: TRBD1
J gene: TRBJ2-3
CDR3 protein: CASSQAGTGDHSTDTQYF
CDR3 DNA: TGTGCCAGCAGTCAAGCCGGGACAGGGGACCATAGCACAGATACGCAGTATTTT

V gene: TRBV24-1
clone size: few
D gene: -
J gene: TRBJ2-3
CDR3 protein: CATSDPGRSTDTQYF
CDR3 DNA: TGTGCCACCAGTGACCCGGGACGGAGCACAGATACGCAGTATTTT

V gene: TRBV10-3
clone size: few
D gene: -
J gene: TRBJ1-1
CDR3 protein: CAISVAGRVTEAFF
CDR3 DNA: TGTGCCATCAGTGTGGCAGGGAGGGTCACTGAAGCTTTCTTT

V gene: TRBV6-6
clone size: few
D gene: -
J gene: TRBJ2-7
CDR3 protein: CASSPSGLEQYF
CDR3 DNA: TGTGCCAGCAGTCCGTCCGGCCTCGAGCAGTACTTC

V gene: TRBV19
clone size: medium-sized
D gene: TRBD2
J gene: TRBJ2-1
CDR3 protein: CASSGTSGDYNEQFF
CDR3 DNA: TGTGCCAGTAGTGGGACTAGCGGGGATTACAATGAGCAGTTCTTC

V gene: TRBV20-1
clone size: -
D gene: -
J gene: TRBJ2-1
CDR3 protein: CSAHSTFSYNEQFF
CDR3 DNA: TGCAGTGCTCACAGCACTTTCTCCTACAATGAGCAGTTCTTC

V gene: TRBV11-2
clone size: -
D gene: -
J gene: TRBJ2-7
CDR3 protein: CASSSVYEQYF
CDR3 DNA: TGTGCCAGCAGCTCCGTATACGAGCAGTACTTC

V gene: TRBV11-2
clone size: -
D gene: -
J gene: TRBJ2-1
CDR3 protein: CASSLGEKEQFF
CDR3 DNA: TGTGCCAGCAGCTTGGGGGAGAAGGAGCAGTTCTTC

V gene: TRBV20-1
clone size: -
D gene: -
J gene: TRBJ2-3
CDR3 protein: CSARDGGWDTQYF
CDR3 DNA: TGCAGTGCTAGAGACGGGGGTTGGGATACGCAGTATTTT

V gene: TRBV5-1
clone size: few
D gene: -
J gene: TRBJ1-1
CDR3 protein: CASSLDRVNKNTEAFF
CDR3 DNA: TGCGCCAGCAGCTTGGACAGGGTGAATAAGAACACTGAAGCTTTCTTT

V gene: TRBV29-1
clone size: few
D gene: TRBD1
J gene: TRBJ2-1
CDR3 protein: CSVWDRASSYNEQFF
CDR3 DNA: TGCAGCGTTTGGGACAGGGCGAGCTCCTACAATGAGCAGTTCTTC

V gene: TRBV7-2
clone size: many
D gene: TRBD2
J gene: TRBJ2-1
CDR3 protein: CASSLGLAGNPYNEQFF
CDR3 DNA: TGTGCCAGCAGCTTAGGGCTAGCGGGGAACCCCTACAATGAGCAGTTCTTC

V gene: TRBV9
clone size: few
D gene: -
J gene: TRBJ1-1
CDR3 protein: CASTRAGNTEAFF
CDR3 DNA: TGTGCCAGCACGCGGGCAGGGAACACTGAAGCTTTCTTT

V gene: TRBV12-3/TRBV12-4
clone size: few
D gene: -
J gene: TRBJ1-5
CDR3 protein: CASSTGSQPQHF
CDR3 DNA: TGTGCCAGCAGCACGGGAAGTCAGCCCCAGCATTTT

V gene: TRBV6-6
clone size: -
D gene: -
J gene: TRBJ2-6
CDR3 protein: CASSYLGDSGANVLTF
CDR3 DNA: TGTGCCAGCAGTTACTTAGGGGACTCTGGGGCCAACGTCCTGACTTTC

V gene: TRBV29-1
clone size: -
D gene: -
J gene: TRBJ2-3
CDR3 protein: CSVEPGGGTDTQYF
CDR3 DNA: TGCAGCGTTGAACCCGGCGGCGGCACAGATACGCAGTATTTT

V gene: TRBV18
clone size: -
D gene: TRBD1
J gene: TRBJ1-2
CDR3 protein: CASSPLLGRGPDGYTF
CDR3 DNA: TGTGCCAGCTCACCACTGTTAGGCAGGGGGCCGGATGGCTACACCTTC

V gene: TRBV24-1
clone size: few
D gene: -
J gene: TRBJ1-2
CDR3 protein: CATSETATYGYTF
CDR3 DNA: TGTGCCACCAGTGAGACGGCCACCTATGGCTACACCTTC

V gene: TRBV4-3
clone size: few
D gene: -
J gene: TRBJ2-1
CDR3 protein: CASSQDSSVTYNEQFF
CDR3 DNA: TGCGCCAGCAGCCAAGATTCCTCTGTCACCTACAATGAGCAGTTCTTC